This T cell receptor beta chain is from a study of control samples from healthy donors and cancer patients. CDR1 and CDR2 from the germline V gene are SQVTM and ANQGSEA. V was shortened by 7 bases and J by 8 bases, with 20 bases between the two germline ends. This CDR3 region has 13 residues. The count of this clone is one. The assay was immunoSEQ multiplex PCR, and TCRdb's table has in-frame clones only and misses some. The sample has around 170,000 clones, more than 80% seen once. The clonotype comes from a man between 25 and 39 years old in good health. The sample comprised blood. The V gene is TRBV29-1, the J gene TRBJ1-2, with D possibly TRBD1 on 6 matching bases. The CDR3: CSETKGESGGYTF. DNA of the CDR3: TGCAGCGAGACAAAGGGGGAATCGGGCGGCTACACCTTC. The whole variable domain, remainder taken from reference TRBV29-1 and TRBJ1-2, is SAVISQKPSRDICQRGTSLTIQCQVDSQVTMMFWYRQQPGQSLTLIATANQGSEATYESGFVIDKFPISRPNLTFSTLTVSNMSPEDSSIYLCSETKGESGGYTFGSGTRLTVV.